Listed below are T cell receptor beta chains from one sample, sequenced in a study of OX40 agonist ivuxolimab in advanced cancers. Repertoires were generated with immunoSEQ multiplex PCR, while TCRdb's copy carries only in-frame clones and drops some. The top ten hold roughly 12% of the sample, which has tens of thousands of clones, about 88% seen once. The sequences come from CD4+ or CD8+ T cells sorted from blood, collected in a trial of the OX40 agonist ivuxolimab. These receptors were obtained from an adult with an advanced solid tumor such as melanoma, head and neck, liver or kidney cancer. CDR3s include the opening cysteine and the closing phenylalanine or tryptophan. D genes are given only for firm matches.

CDR3aa: CATSKSKGNSPLHF; j_gene: TRBJ1-6; v_gene: TRBV15; d_gene: .
CDR3aa: CASSLRDLVSDTQYF; j_gene: TRBJ2-3; v_gene: TRBV6-1; d_gene: .
CDR3aa: CSTHQLYNEQFF; j_gene: TRBJ2-1; v_gene: TRBV29-1; d_gene: .
CDR3aa: CSVPGVTEQFF; j_gene: TRBJ2-1; v_gene: TRBV29-1; d_gene: .
CDR3aa: CASRLAGGPVTGELFF; j_gene: TRBJ2-2; v_gene: TRBV19; d_gene: TRBD2
CDR3aa: CASSDSLLAGGETGELFF; j_gene: TRBJ2-2; v_gene: TRBV6-4; d_gene: TRBD2
CDR3aa: CASSETSGSQTGDEQFF; j_gene: TRBJ2-1; v_gene: TRBV5-1; d_gene: TRBD2
CDR3aa: CASGTRVDSGANVLTF; j_gene: TRBJ2-6; v_gene: TRBV5-5; d_gene: .
CDR3aa: CASSPDNTDTQYF; j_gene: TRBJ2-3; v_gene: TRBV5-4; d_gene: .
CDR3aa: CASRSAGGDTGELFF; j_gene: TRBJ2-2; v_gene: TRBV9; d_gene: TRBD2
CDR3aa: CASSSHDSQETQYF; j_gene: TRBJ2-5; v_gene: TRBV7-6; d_gene: .
CDR3aa: CASSGRELFF; j_gene: TRBJ2-2; v_gene: TRBV28; d_gene: .
CDR3aa: CASSAFQLQRSDTQYF; j_gene: TRBJ2-3; v_gene: TRBV5-4; d_gene: .
CDR3aa: CASSPPTGDTNTEAFF; j_gene: TRBJ1-1; v_gene: TRBV9; d_gene: .
CDR3aa: CASGTGAPYYNEQFF; j_gene: TRBJ2-1; v_gene: TRBV19; d_gene: TRBD1
CDR3aa: CASSQADRGGHEQFF; j_gene: TRBJ2-1; v_gene: TRBV4-1; d_gene: TRBD1
CDR3aa: CASRIGTDTQYF; j_gene: TRBJ2-3; v_gene: TRBV28; d_gene: .
CDR3aa: CAWLADAYEQYF; j_gene: TRBJ2-7; v_gene: TRBV30; d_gene: TRBD2
CDR3aa: CASSIGHGTEAFF; j_gene: TRBJ1-1; v_gene: TRBV9; d_gene: .
CDR3aa: CASSPGRGLKETQYF; j_gene: TRBJ2-5; v_gene: TRBV9; d_gene: TRBD2
CDR3aa: CASSVEPTSGYTF; j_gene: TRBJ1-2; v_gene: TRBV9; d_gene: .
CDR3aa: CASSQDPAGRAGDTQYF; j_gene: TRBJ2-3; v_gene: TRBV4-3; d_gene: TRBD2
CDR3aa: CASSEARGDTEAFF; j_gene: TRBJ1-1; v_gene: TRBV2; d_gene: TRBD1
CDR3aa: CASSSDGYNEQFF; j_gene: TRBJ2-1; v_gene: TRBV7-9; d_gene: .
CDR3aa: CASSSGTLEQFF; j_gene: TRBJ2-1; v_gene: TRBV7-9; d_gene: .
CDR3aa: CATEYPGLAGGNEQFF; j_gene: TRBJ2-1; v_gene: TRBV27; d_gene: TRBD2
CDR3aa: CASSLGAAGEQFF; j_gene: TRBJ2-1; v_gene: TRBV5-8; d_gene: TRBD2
CDR3aa: CASSPAGPPVDTQYF; j_gene: TRBJ2-3; v_gene: TRBV7-9; d_gene: .
CDR3aa: CASSEGWNTEAFF; j_gene: TRBJ1-1; v_gene: TRBV6-5; d_gene: .
CDR3aa: CASSMGLAGSYEQYF; j_gene: TRBJ2-7; v_gene: TRBV19; d_gene: TRBD2